The entry below gives a single TCR beta chain sequence along with its context. Its cognate antigen is unknown. Regarding treatment: roughly 10-day PBMC culture with coronavirus spike peptide pools or control peptides (ViraFEST assay). Under the ViraFEST approach, antigen-specific T cells were expanded with peptide pools and TCRs subsequently sequenced. These data come from a study of vaccination and CD4 T cells after COVID-19. At the level of the study: Once diagnosed, patients had post-COVID samples drawn a median roughly 100 days later (range 35 to 161). Overlapping spike peptides of SARS-CoV-2, HCoV-NL63, HCoV-OC43 and HCoV-229E were used, and cells were stimulated with them.

There are 17 residues in the CDR3. Per the germline V gene, CDR1 is MDHEN and CDR2 is SYDVKM. The V segment lost 3 bases and the J segment 9 bases; nucleotides outside the gene matches: 11. Findings of the study overall: Spike mono-reactivity applied to 304 of 307 vaccine-specific clones detected in convalescent patients.

Once obtained from cultured CD4+ T cells, the DNA was sequenced using the Oncomine TCR Beta short-read assay. TCRdb passed the PCR reads through MiXCR, listing each CDR3 protein once. The sample gives about 11,000 distinct CDR3 sequences, under 75% of which show up once; over 9% is in the top ten. The sample taken for sequencing was CD4+ T cells from blood, cultured in vitro. This TCR was sampled from a human donor who had recovered from COVID-19. The chain couples TRBV28 to TRBJ2-3; 14 nucleotides agree with TRBD2. The CDR3 DNA follows: TGTGCCAGCAGTTTCCCCGCCGGGACTAGCGGGAGAAGGACGCAGTATTTT. Residues: CASSFPAGTSGRRTQYF.